The sequence of this T cell receptor (beta chain) was determined in a study of cytomegalovirus exposure and HLA in healthy donors. General study results and limits: Cytomegalovirus association was assigned to some 160 TCR beta chains. Reportedly, HLA-A and HLA-B alleles of most subjects were accurately predicted from TCR beta. Across donors, most TCRs were seen rarely, yet some public ones were widespread.

Germline V CDR1 and CDR2: SGHNT, YYREEE (reference sequence). V was cut by 1 base and J by 3 bases, with 14 bases left in between. CDR3 length: 15 residues. Turning to this clone: Its target is not known.

This PCR relied on a set of 60 Vbeta primers and 13 Jbeta primers. Here immunoSEQ multiplex PCR was the method, and the copy in TCRdb shows in-frame clones only, minus some. The sample has approximately 180,000 clones, around 87% seen once. This sequence joins TRBV5-4 and TRBJ2-7; weak D call: TRBD1 (6 bases). This TCR came from a woman aged 18 to 35 in good health and CMV-seronegative. The specimen was PBMCs. CDR3 sequence reads: CASSLTGSRLYEQYF. The CDR3 coding sequence is TGTGCCAGCAGCTTGACAGGGTCCCGTCTCTACGAGCAGTACTTC.